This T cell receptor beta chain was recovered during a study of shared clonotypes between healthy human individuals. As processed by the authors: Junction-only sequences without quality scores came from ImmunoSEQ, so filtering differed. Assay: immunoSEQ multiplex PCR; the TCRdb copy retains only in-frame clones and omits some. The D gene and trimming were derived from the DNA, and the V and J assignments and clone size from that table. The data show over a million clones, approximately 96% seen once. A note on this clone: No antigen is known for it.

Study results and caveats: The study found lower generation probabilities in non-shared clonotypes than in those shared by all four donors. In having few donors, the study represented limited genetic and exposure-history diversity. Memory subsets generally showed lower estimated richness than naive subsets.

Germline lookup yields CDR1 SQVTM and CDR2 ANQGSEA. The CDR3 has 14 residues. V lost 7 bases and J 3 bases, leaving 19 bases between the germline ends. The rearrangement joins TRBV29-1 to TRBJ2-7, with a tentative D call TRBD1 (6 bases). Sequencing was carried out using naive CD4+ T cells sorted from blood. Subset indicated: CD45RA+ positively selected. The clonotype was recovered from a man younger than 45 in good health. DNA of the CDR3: TGCAGCGCCCTACGTCCAGGGGTAAGCTACGAGCAGTACTTC. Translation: CSALRPGVSYEQYF.